This record concerns one T cell receptor beta chain sequence. The record originates from a study of blood T cells in healthy people across ages. V dropped 2 bases and J dropped 5 bases, with 10 bases sitting between them. CDR1 is LNHDA and CDR2 is SQIVND in the germline V gene (reference sequence). CDR3 length equals 15 residues. Using a J-beta primer mix together with a sample-barcoded 5' primer, a second PCR was run for roughly 6 to 12 cycles. One entry per CDR3 protein, called by TCRdb with MiXCR from the 5' RACE reads. Of around 650,000 distinct CDR3 sequences listed, approximately 31% are singletons.

This chain uses TRBV19 with TRBJ1-6; tentatively, D is TRBD1 (5 bases). Sequenced: blood. The receptor's source is a woman of 80 years or more in good health. The CDR3 protein is CASSIQAGDNSPLHF. The CDR3, as DNA: TGTGCCAGTAGTATACAGGCGGGGGATAATTCACCCCTCCACTTT.